Sequencing of this T cell receptor beta chain was carried out in a study of early T cells in non-severe SARS-CoV-2 infection. The overall study: Sequencing used unsorted whole-blood bulk RNA, so chains lack pairing. Findings of the study overall: Matching with VDJdb favored anti-spike CD8 responses (missing private and CD4 specificities).

Germline V gene lookup returns CDR1 MNHNS and CDR2 SASEGT. Trimming left V 6 bases short and J 5 bases short, with 10 bases between. This CDR3 region has 12 residues. In its sample, this clonotype was seen a few times. Antigen specificity is unknown. Individual cDNA molecules received unique molecular identifiers during library preparation. MiXCR, run by TCRdb on the 5' RACE reads, gives a single entry per CDR3 protein. Among around 56,000 distinct CDR3 sequences listed, roughly an eighth were seen once. J is TRBJ2-5 and V is TRBV6-1; the D is unclear. This clonotype was sampled from an adult who was a healthcare worker with PCR-confirmed SARS-CoV-2 infection or an uninfected control (not recorded which). The starting material was whole blood, obtained at baseline. The CDR3 loop reads CASRAELETQYF. For the CDR3, the DNA is TGTGCCAGCAGAGCAGAATTGGAGACCCAGTACTTC.